Presented here are 10 T cell receptor beta chains from one specimen sequenced in a study of monozygotic twins with inflammatory bowel disease. TCRdb reprocessed the 5' RACE reads and stores each CDR3 protein as one record, lacking DNA. The listing contains about 160,000 distinct CDR3 sequences. The sequencing input was blood. Every receptor here comes from a human donor with ulcerative colitis or Crohn's disease, or a healthy co-twin of an affected twin (not recorded which).

V gene TRBV29-1 combines with J gene TRBJ1-1; TCRdb lists TRBD1, though no DNA is available to test this call. This CDR3 region has 13 residues. Per the germline V gene, CDR1 is SQVTM and CDR2 is ANQGSEA. The CDR3 reads CSVERGQNTEAFF.

The chain is built from TRBV7-9 and TRBJ2-3; TCRdb reports TRBD2, a call that lacks DNA to check it against. Germline values: CDR1 SEHNR, CDR2 FQNEAQ (reference sequence). This CDR3 is built from 16 residues. The CDR3 is CASSFPGTAAGDTQYF.

The genes are TRBV4-2 and TRBJ2-1. The CDR3 loop spans 12 amino acids. The germline gives CDR1 LGHNA, CDR2 YNFKEQ. This chain's CDR3 is CASSQDDFEQFF.

The chain links TRBV30 to TRBJ1-6. The CDR3 covers 15 residues. Germline V gene lookup returns CDR1 GTSNPN and CDR2 SVGIG (reference sequence). CDR3 protein: CAWARLRDGNSPLHF.

This chain uses TRBV6-1 with TRBJ2-6; the D call from TCRdb, TRBD2, cannot be confirmed without DNA. The CDR3 extends over 17 amino acids. Germline lookup yields CDR1 MNHNS and CDR2 SASEGT. This CDR3 is CASSPGREGSGANVLTF.

This chain links TRBV9 with TRBJ1-1; the TRBD1 assignment by TCRdb is unverifiable without DNA. Per germline, CDR1 SGDLS and CDR2 YYNGEE. The CDR3 consists of 16 residues. The CDR3: CASSVGQSYRGTEAFF.

The J gene is TRBJ2-2, the V gene TRBV5-1; TCRdb names TRBD2, which stays unverified in the absence of DNA. Germline V gene sequence: CDR1 SGHRS, CDR2 YFSETQ. The CDR3 consists of 16 residues. The CDR3 sequence: CASSATPGLTTGELFF.

Here the CDR3 reads CASSLSPAERAFF. The chain recombines TRBV5-1 with TRBJ1-1; checking the TCRdb D call of TRBD1 is not possible without DNA. The V gene's germline CDR1 is SGHRS and CDR2 YFSETQ. This CDR3 contains 13 residues.

The chain recombines TRBV24-1 with TRBJ2-1; no DNA is available, so the TRBD2 call from TCRdb remains unchecked. This CDR3 contains 11 residues. Germline V gene sequence: CDR1 KGHDR, CDR2 SFDVKD. The CDR3: CATRGGHEQFF.

The CDR3 loop reads CATSDERNNYEQYF. The V call is TRBV24-1, the J call TRBJ2-7. Per the germline V gene, CDR1 is KGHDR and CDR2 is SFDVKD. This CDR3 is 14 amino acids long.